This T cell receptor beta chain was sequenced for a study of identical twins (dated by TCRdb to about 2016). General notes on the study: TCR alpha and beta repertoires from monozygotic twins, unrelated adults of various ages and cord blood were deep-sequenced to test whether fetal clonotypes persist. To rule out contamination, the twin experiments were replicated at different times with different library preparation protocols. Summary of the overall study and its limitations: Recombination models systematically underestimated out-of-frame TCR alpha sharing in monozygotic twins but agreed with sharing between unrelated individuals. Conclusions relied on cross-sectional statistical analysis, since the same donors could not be followed over many years. Fewer insertions were carried by abundant cord blood beta clonotypes, a similar but weaker trend appeared in young adult naive repertoires, and no such trend appeared in memory repertoires. Out-of-frame TCR alpha sequences shared between twins showed an excess of low generation-probability sequences compared with coincidental sharing between unrelated individuals. Invariant T cells such as MAIT and iNKT could partly confound zero-insertion analyses, although diverse VJ usage argued against such confounding for most clonotypes. The excess sharing between twins in beta out-of-frame sequences was weaker because fewer shared sequences reduced the signal-to-noise ratio.

Every donor was a healthy Caucasian. The CDR3 has 13 amino acids, counting the end cysteine and phenylalanine. CDR3 DNA only is kept here, 39 bases in frame from base 1. Per the germline V gene, SQVTM is the CDR1 and ANQGSEA is the CDR2. V trim: 7 bases; J trim: 1 base; unmatched bases: 4. The protocol used for the library was 5' RACE. Sequencing used an Illumina HiSeq 2000. Template switching introduced a universal primer binding site; the final cDNA contained a unique molecular identifier, enabling accurate counting of TCR cDNA molecules. Specific primers in the conserved constant-segment region were used to synthesize first-strand cDNA for the TCR alpha and beta chains. To control for contamination, every cDNA library carried two barcodes: a SMART-Mk sample barcode plus Illumina barcodes. TruSeq adapter sequences along with Illumina sample barcodes were introduced in two successive PCR steps. The Illumina HiSeq platform was used with custom primers to sequence TCR alpha and beta cDNA libraries. In the source study's methods: Unique molecular identifiers were extracted from raw reads with MiGEC, and CDR3 positions were determined with MiXCR. Recombination models were inferred per individual with the repgenHMM and IGoR tools using an EM algorithm. Shared clonotype analysis was performed with the tcR package in R, normalizing sharing by the product of cloneset sizes. Out-of-frame nonproductive sequences were analyzed to study raw recombination free of thymic and clonal selection effects. Using fastp trimming at Q25 and MiXCR clonotype assembly, TCRdb reanalyzed the public sequencing data and kept in-frame beta chains. Entries that share a CDR3 protein sequence are merged under the most common genes and DNA. Here the V and J calls rest on TCRdb's processing, not on the authors' analysis. In all, the sample holds 1.5 million to 2 million distinct CDR3 sequences, and more than 30% of those were seen once. The top ten constitute around 0.3% of the sample.

The sample holds many counts of this clonotype. This receptor's antigen is unknown. Base qualities are missing; no much larger clone stands one base away. The sequence was obtained from a newborn girl in good health. Recombination joined TRBV29-1 with TRBJ2-7, with 10 bases aligning to TRBD2. The sequencing input was cord blood. The CDR3 region has the sequence CSDGTSESYEQYF. The bases read TGCAGCGACGGGACTAGCGAGTCCTACGAGCAGTACTTC.